These T cell receptor beta chains were read from a single sample in a study of Ad26.COV2.S vaccination and SARS-CoV-2 variants. The assay was immunoSEQ multiplex PCR, and TCRdb's table has in-frame clones only and misses some. Found here are roughly 500,000 clones, approximately 88% of them singletons; the top ten hold roughly 13%. Sequencing was performed on peripheral blood, taken in a trial of Ad26.COV2.S vaccine versus placebo. The source of these receptors is a person between 18 and 59 years old who received the Ad26.COV2.S COVID-19 vaccine or a placebo. The CDR3 runs from the conserved cysteine through the conserved F or W. Each record gives: D gene, V gene, J gene, clone size, CDR3 protein, CDR3 DNA. The D gene is left open where the match is weak. Clone sizes are given selectively: once, few, many, or a class where the clone is expanded.

>NA|TRBV5-4|TRBJ1-4|NA
CASHLQGPNEKLFF
TGTGCCAGCCATCTCCAGGGGCCTAATGAAAAACTGTTTTTT
>NA|TRBV28|TRBJ2-1|NA
CASSLSVLPGNEQFF
TGTGCCAGCAGTTTATCGGTCCTACCCGGGAATGAGCAGTTCTTC
>NA|TRBV7-9|TRBJ1-1|few
CASSLDPVRSEAFF
TGTGCCAGCAGCTTAGATCCCGTTAGGTCCGAAGCTTTCTTT
>NA|TRBV9|TRBJ2-7|NA
CASSVAPTYEQYF
TGTGCCAGCAGCGTCGCCCCCACATACGAGCAGTACTTC
>NA|TRBV29-1|TRBJ2-1|once
CSVEVASADNEQFF
TGCAGCGTTGAAGTGGCTAGCGCAGACAATGAGCAGTTCTTC
>TRBD1|TRBV11-3|TRBJ2-3|NA
CASSARDRGYTDTQYF
TGTGCCAGCAGCGCCCGGGACAGGGGTTACACAGATACGCAGTATTTT
>TRBD2|TRBV19|TRBJ2-1|NA
CASSGTSGRAGEQFF
TGTGCCAGTAGTGGAACTAGCGGGAGGGCAGGAGAGCAGTTCTTC
>TRBD1|TRBV9|TRBJ1-1|NA
CASSSGGGLTEAFF
TGTGCCAGCAGCTCAGGGGGCGGACTTACTGAAGCTTTCTTT
>NA|TRBV9|TRBJ2-3|once
CASSRTGASTDTQYF
TGTGCCAGCAGCCGGACCGGGGCCAGCACAGATACGCAGTATTTT
>TRBD1|TRBV6-2/TRBV6-3|TRBJ2-4|NA
CASSPGQGTFLAKNIQYF
TGTGCCAGCAGCCCCGGACAGGGGACATTTCTAGCCAAAAACATTCAGTACTTC
>NA|TRBV5-6|TRBJ1-4|NA
CASSRRTVYNEKLFF
TGTGCCAGCAGCCGTCGGACAGTTTATAATGAAAAACTGTTTTTT
>TRBD1|TRBV4-3|TRBJ1-2|once
CASSQDRGTGRYGYTF
TGCGCCAGCAGCCAAGATCGGGGGACAGGACGCTATGGCTACACCTTC
>TRBD1|TRBV19|TRBJ1-1|NA
CASTPTGDTEAFF
TGTGCCAGTACCCCGACAGGGGATACTGAAGCTTTCTTT
>TRBD1|TRBV5-4|TRBJ1-2|NA
CASSGGTGGRPDGYTF
TGTGCCAGCAGCGGAGGGACAGGGGGACGCCCTGATGGCTACACCTTC
>NA|TRBV6-7|TRBJ1-4|NA
CASSSTGSANEKLFF
TGTGCCAGCAGTTCCACAGGGTCAGCTAATGAAAAACTGTTTTTT
>NA|TRBV7-2|TRBJ2-1|NA
CASGRDGGSYNEQFF
TGTGCCAGCGGCAGAGATGGAGGCTCCTACAATGAGCAGTTCTTC
>NA|TRBV27|TRBJ2-2|NA
CASRLTTSPGELFF
TGTGCCAGCAGACTAACCACCTCCCCCGGGGAGCTGTTTTTT
>TRBD2|TRBV5-1|TRBJ2-1|NA
CASSLGSAGGINEQFF
TGCGCCAGCAGCTTGGGGTCAGCGGGAGGGATCAATGAGCAGTTCTTC
>NA|TRBV11-3|TRBJ2-7|NA
CASSPTANSYEQYF
TGTGCCAGCAGCCCGACAGCCAACTCCTACGAGCAGTACTTC
>NA|TRBV24-1|TRBJ2-5|NA
CATSGRLETQYF
TGTGCCACCAGTGGGCGTCTGGAGACCCAGTACTTC
>NA|TRBV6-2/TRBV6-3|TRBJ2-2|NA
CASSYSTHTGELFF
TGTGCCAGCAGTTACTCGACCCACACCGGGGAGCTGTTTTTT
>NA|TRBV14|TRBJ2-7|NA
CASSQGDPIGPPSSYEQYF
TGTGCCAGCAGCCAAGGGGACCCCATAGGCCCCCCCAGTAGCTACGAGCAGTACTTC
>NA|TRBV2|TRBJ2-4|few
CATSLEASNIQYF
TGTGCCACCAGCTTGGAGGCCTCAAACATTCAGTACTTC
>TRBD2|TRBV25-1|TRBJ2-7|NA
CASSEWGGSSYEQYF
TGTGCCAGCAGTGAATGGGGCGGGAGCTCCTACGAGCAGTACTTC
>NA|TRBV4-2|TRBJ1-5|NA
CASSQDSNQPQHF
TGTGCCAGCAGCCAAGACAGCAATCAGCCCCAGCATTTT
>NA|TRBV28|TRBJ1-2|NA
CASRSGGANYGYTF
TGTGCCAGCAGATCGGGGGGGGCTAACTATGGCTACACCTTC
>TRBD1|TRBV3-1/TRBV3-2|TRBJ2-7|once
CASSPFGQVPYEQYF
TGTGCCAGCAGCCCCTTCGGACAGGTTCCCTACGAGCAGTACTTC
>NA|TRBV6-1|TRBJ1-2|NA
CASSDFLPGPSNYGYTF
TGTGCCAGCAGTGACTTTTTACCGGGCCCAAGTAACTATGGCTACACCTTC
>TRBD1|TRBV19|TRBJ1-1|once
CASSIQGATEAFF
TGTGCCAGTAGTATACAGGGGGCAACTGAAGCTTTCTTT
>NA|TRBV27|TRBJ2-7|NA
CASSLDGSWFWEQYF
TGTGCCAGCAGTCTCGACGGGAGTTGGTTTTGGGAGCAGTACTTC
>NA|TRBV24-1|TRBJ2-1|NA
CATSDNGVGNEQFF
TGTGCCACCAGTGACAACGGGGTGGGAAATGAGCAGTTCTTC
>NA|TRBV10-3|TRBJ1-1|few
CATLQAYSETEAFF
TGTGCCACCTTACAAGCCTACTCGGAAACTGAAGCTTTCTTT
>TRBD2|TRBV11-1|TRBJ2-1|NA
CASRTSGTNEQFF
TGTGCCAGCAGGACTAGCGGGACGAATGAGCAGTTCTTC
>NA|TRBV28|TRBJ1-5|NA
CASSYSQGRWSNQPQHF
TGTGCCAGCAGTTACTCACAGGGCCGGTGGAGCAATCAGCCCCAGCATTTT
>NA|TRBV6-5|TRBJ2-2|few
CASSYSFSPGPGELFF
TGTGCCAGCAGTTACTCGTTTAGCCCGGGTCCCGGGGAGCTGTTTTTT
>TRBD2|TRBV4-3|TRBJ2-1|many
CASSPRLAGVNEQFF
TGCGCCAGCAGCCCACGACTAGCGGGGGTCAATGAGCAGTTCTTC
>TRBD2|TRBV6-2/TRBV6-3|TRBJ2-3|NA
CASSLAGGPNTQYF
TGTGCCAGCAGCCTAGCGGGAGGGCCAAATACGCAGTATTTT
>NA|TRBV2|TRBJ2-4|NA
CASSGAGGGVNIQYF
TGTGCCAGCAGTGGGGCAGGGGGAGGAGTGAACATTCAGTACTTC
>NA|TRBV19|TRBJ2-1|NA
CASSIEGVGGEQFF
TGTGCCAGTAGTATAGAGGGAGTAGGCGGTGAGCAGTTCTTC
>TRBD2|TRBV7-2|TRBJ2-1|NA
CASSLVPPGLGYNEQFF
TGTGCCAGCAGCTTAGTGCCCCCGGGACTAGGTTACAATGAGCAGTTCTTC
>NA|TRBV3-1/TRBV3-2|TRBJ1-1|NA
CASSRSGGTEAFF
TGTGCCAGCAGCCGGTCGGGTGGCACTGAAGCTTTCTTT
>TRBD1|TRBV19|TRBJ1-6|NA
CASRPLQGANSPLHF
TGTGCCAGCCGCCCCCTGCAGGGGGCGAATTCACCCCTCCACTTT
>TRBD2|TRBV24-1|TRBJ2-1|NA
CATSETSGINHEQFF
TGTGCCACCAGTGAGACTAGCGGGATTAACCATGAGCAGTTCTTC
>NA|TRBV28|TRBJ2-1|NA
CASSDRDYIYNEQFF
TGTGCCAGCAGTGACAGGGACTACATCTACAATGAGCAGTTCTTC
>TRBD1|TRBV29-1|TRBJ2-3|NA
CSVEGTGGDTQYF
TGCAGCGTTGAAGGGACAGGGGGTGATACGCAGTATTTT
>TRBD1|TRBV7-2|TRBJ2-7|NA
CASSSDRASYEQYF
TGTGCCAGCAGCTCCGACAGGGCCTCCTACGAGCAGTACTTC
>NA|TRBV14|TRBJ2-2|NA
CASSQDFGAGELFF
TGTGCCAGCAGCCAAGATTTTGGGGCCGGGGAGCTGTTTTTT
>TRBD1|TRBV19|TRBJ1-2|NA
CASCASGQGSNYGYTF
TGTGCCAGCTGTGCATCGGGACAGGGCTCCAACTATGGCTACACCTTC
>TRBD1|TRBV28|TRBJ1-1|NA
CASSLGGQGFAEAFF
TGTGCCAGCAGTTTAGGAGGACAGGGGTTTGCTGAAGCTTTCTTT
>TRBD2|TRBV14|TRBJ2-3|NA
CASSQFGLGADTQYF
TGTGCCAGCAGCCAATTTGGACTAGGGGCAGATACGCAGTATTTT
>NA|TRBV28|TRBJ1-5|NA
CASSLGGSGNQPQHF
TGTGCCAGCAGTCTCGGGGGGAGCGGCAATCAGCCCCAGCATTTT
>TRBD1|TRBV7-2|TRBJ2-3|NA
CASSSGGRTDTQYF
TGTGCCAGCAGCTCAGGGGGACGCACAGATACGCAGTATTTT
>NA|TRBV2|TRBJ2-5|many
CASSRQTLRMETQYF
TGTGCCAGCAGTCGACAGACTCTACGAATGGAGACCCAGTACTTC
>NA|TRBV30|TRBJ1-3|few
CAWSVTGHSSGNTIYF
TGTGCCTGGAGTGTTACAGGGCATAGCTCTGGAAACACCATATATTTT
>TRBD1|TRBV27|TRBJ1-2|NA
CASSPTSGTGWNYGYTF
TGTGCCAGCAGCCCCACCTCAGGGACAGGGTGGAACTATGGCTACACCTTC
>NA|TRBV7-2|TRBJ1-1|NA
CASSLETWTEAFF
TGTGCCAGCAGCTTAGAAACTTGGACTGAAGCTTTCTTT
>NA|TRBV11-2|TRBJ1-2|few
CASRPPGRTYGYTF
TGTGCCAGCAGACCACCAGGACGGACTTATGGCTACACCTTC
>TRBD1|TRBV28|TRBJ1-2|NA
CASKTPGQGLGNYGYTF
TGTGCCAGTAAGACCCCGGGACAGGGGTTAGGTAACTATGGCTACACCTTC
>TRBD2|TRBV7-3|TRBJ2-7|NA
CASSLTLSGSSYEQYF
TGTGCCAGCAGCTTAACTTTGAGCGGGAGCTCCTACGAGCAGTACTTC
>NA|TRBV6-5|TRBJ1-5|NA
CASRIDGPSNQPQHF
TGTGCCAGCAGGATAGACGGGCCTAGCAATCAGCCCCAGCATTTT